Following are 19 T cell receptor beta chains from one sample sequenced in a study of shared clonotypes between healthy human individuals. Clones were sequenced by immunoSEQ multiplex PCR, and TCRdb holds only the in-frame ones, with some missing. The sample has some 300,000 clones; around 79% are singletons. Sequencing input: memory CD4+ T cells sorted from blood. Subset given: CD45RA-negative fraction. Receptor source: a man under 40 in good health.

The rearrangement links TRBV11-2 to TRBJ2-5; TRBD2 matches 11 bases. CDR1 SGHAT and CDR2 FQNNGV come from the germline V gene. The CDR3 covers 13 residues. The V and J ends lost 7 bases and 4 bases, in that order; junction bases with no gene match: 2. The CDR3 loop reads CASTGLAGETQYF. CDR3 DNA: TGTGCCAGCACAGGACTAGCGGGAGAGACCCAGTACTTC.

The chain carries TRBV5-8 and TRBJ2-5, with 7 bases identical to TRBD2. Germline loops: CDR1 SGHTS, CDR2 YDEGEE. The CDR3 is made up of 14 amino acids. V shed 5 bases, J shed 4 bases, and the junction held 8 bases outside the gene matches. CDR3 coding DNA: TGTGCCAGCAGTACGGGACTACTAAGAGAGACCCAGTACTTC. Protein product: CASSTGLLRETQYF.

The genes are TRBV18 and TRBJ1-4, with 9 nucleotides matching TRBD1. CDR1 is KGHSH, CDR2 LQKENI, per germline. This CDR3 has 16 residues. Trimming cost V 3 bases and J 4 bases; bases outside gene matches: 6. CDR3 residues: CASSPNSGQGNEKLFF. In DNA, the CDR3 is TGTGCCAGCTCACCTAATTCGGGACAGGGTAATGAAAAACTGTTTTTT.

The genes are TRBV30 and TRBJ1-4, with a weak D call TRBD1 (6 bases). In germline, CDR1 is GTSNPN, CDR2 SVGIG (reference sequence). The CDR3 covers 13 residues. Trimming pared 7 bases from V and 6 bases from J, leaving 15 bases between. This CDR3 reads CASSGTSDEKLFF. CDR3 DNA: TGTGCCTCCTCAGGGACATCGGATGAAAAACTGTTTTTT.

The chain links TRBV5-1 to TRBJ2-1; possible D gene TRBD2, 6 bases. The ends were cut back, 3 bases at V and 6 bases at J, with 16 bases in the middle. The germline gives CDR1 SGHRS, CDR2 YFSETQ. This CDR3 has 15 residues. CDR3 nucleotides: TGCGCCAGCAGCTATACTCTAGCGAGCAGCAATGAGCAGTTCTTC. Encoded protein: CASSYTLASSNEQFF.

The chain recombines TRBV27 with TRBJ2-1; D is possibly TRBD1 (5 bases). V lost 6 bases and J 3 bases, leaving 12 bases between the germline ends. The germline gives CDR1 MNHEY, CDR2 SMNVEV (reference sequence). This CDR3 has 14 amino acids. The CDR3: CASRKNRNYNEQFF. CDR3 DNA: TGTGCCAGCAGGAAAAACAGGAACTACAATGAGCAGTTCTTC.

This clone was seen a few times. This chain's CDR3 is CASSRGPSGAGQPQHF. CDR3 nucleotides: TGTGCCAGCAGCCGAGGGCCCTCAGGGGCTGGGCAGCCCCAGCATTTT. V gene TRBV7-2 combines with J gene TRBJ1-5, with a tentative D call TRBD1 (6 bases). With 5 bases removed from V and 7 bases from J, the gap between germline ends came to 21 bases. Germline-derived CDR1 and CDR2 are SGHTA and FQGNSA. This CDR3 has 16 amino acids.

The J gene is TRBJ1-2, the V gene TRBV10-3, with TRBD1 matching over 8 bases. The trim removed 2 bases at V and 4 bases at J, leaving 3 bases unmatched. The CDR3 is 14 amino acids. Germline V lookup: CDR1 ENHRY, CDR2 SYGVKD. The CDR3 is CAISEDRGGYGYTF. In DNA, the CDR3 is TGTGCCATCAGTGAGGACAGGGGAGGCTATGGCTACACCTTC.

The CDR3 here is CASSSLAGVTEQFF. In DNA form, the CDR3 reads TGTGCCAGCAGCTCACTAGCGGGAGTCACTGAGCAGTTCTTC. The chain recombines TRBV7-2 with TRBJ2-1; 11 positions match TRBD2. With V trimmed by 4 bases and J by 9 bases, 5 bases remained unmatched. The CDR3 is made up of 14 amino acids. CDR1 and CDR2 from the germline V gene are SGHTA and FQGNSA. Full variable domain (outside the CDR3, taken from reference TRBV7-2 and TRBJ2-1): GAGVSQSPSNKVTEKGKDVELRCDPISGHTALYWYRQSLGQGLEFLIYFQGNSAPDKSGLPSDRFSAERTGGSVSTLTIQRTQQEDSAVYLCASSSLAGVTEQFFGPGTRLTVL.

This clone was observed a handful of times. J is TRBJ2-7 and V is TRBV29-1; 8 positions agree with TRBD2. Germline V CDR1 and CDR2: SQVTM, ANQGSEA. The CDR3 is 12 amino acids. The junction had 6 bases not matched to a gene; V was cut back by 7 bases and J by 4 bases. The CDR3 sequence: CSARLASYEQYF. CDR3 coding DNA: TGCAGCGCCCGACTAGCGTCGTACGAGCAGTACTTC.

This chain connects TRBV2 to TRBJ1-2; D ambiguous. The CDR3 extends over 14 amino acids. The germline V and J ends were trimmed by 0 bases and 2 bases, with 7 bases remaining between them. Germline CDR1 is SNHLY and CDR2 is FYNNEI. The CDR3 sequence: CASSEARGNYGYTF. The CDR3, as DNA: TGTGCCAGCAGTGAAGCGCGGGGAAACTATGGCTACACCTTC.

The J gene is TRBJ2-1, the V gene TRBV10-3, with D possibly matching TRBD2 (6 bases). Germline V lookup: CDR1 ENHRY, CDR2 SYGVKD. Trimming stripped 6 bases from V and 5 bases from J, with 23 bases between. CDR3 length: 17 residues. CDR3 DNA sequence: TGTGCCATCAGGGGTACAACCTCTGCGGGACTGAACAATGAGCAGTTCTTC. It yields the protein CAIRGTTSAGLNNEQFF.

Regarding this clone: One junction end disagrees with the germline gene, perhaps due to a read error. CDR3 sequence (DNA): TGCGCCAGCAGCCTATACCCGACGTGGGGGTACAGTGTCTTC. It is translated as CASSLYPTWGYSVF. The chain employs TRBV4-1 and TRBJ2-1, with D possibly called TRBD1 or TRBD2 (5 bases each). The CDR3 is 14 amino acids. Germline V gene data show CDR1 as MGHRA and CDR2 as YSYEKL.

The table lists this clone with a few counts. The V gene is TRBV5-4, the J gene TRBJ2-1; 8 nucleotides line up with TRBD2. Germline loops: CDR1 SGHNT, CDR2 YYREEE (reference sequence). The junction had 15 bases not matched to a gene; V was cut back by 7 bases and J by 3 bases. The CDR3 totals 17 residues. CDR3 amino acids: CASLTTSGTRNYNEQFF. The DNA of the CDR3 is TGTGCCAGCCTAACTACTTCCGGGACTAGAAACTACAATGAGCAGTTCTTC.

The chain links TRBV18 to TRBJ2-7; D unclear. In germline, CDR1 is KGHSH, CDR2 LQKENI. This CDR3 region has 13 residues. The V gene lost 2 bases and the J gene lost 2 bases, with 7 bases spanning the gap. CDR3 nucleotides: TGTGCCAGCTCACCAGGGTCTGCCTACGAGCAGTACTTC. Protein product: CASSPGSAYEQYF.

The rearrangement joins TRBV28 to TRBJ1-2, with 11 bases that match TRBD1. V shed 4 bases and J 4 bases; nucleotides not matched to a gene: 5. The CDR3 contains 15 residues. The germline V gene encodes CDR1 MDHEN and CDR2 SYDVKM. CDR3 sequence: CASSSGQGVSYGYTF. The DNA for the CDR3 is TGTGCCAGCAGTTCGGGACAGGGGGTGAGCTATGGCTACACCTTC.

This clone was recorded once. V usage is TRBV5-1 and J usage is TRBJ2-7; tentatively, D is TRBD1 (6 bases). Trimming took 1 base from V and 0 from J, leaving 20 bases between them. CDR1 SGHRS and CDR2 YFSETQ come from the germline V gene. The CDR3 has 18 residues. The CDR3 sequence: CASSLRSGTIRGSYEQYF. The CDR3 DNA reads TGCGCCAGCAGCTTGAGGTCGGGGACAATCCGGGGCTCCTACGAGCAGTACTTC.

Points on this clone: This may be a read error, as it is one base from a much larger clone. Other DNA sequences in this sample translate to the same CDR3. The chain employs TRBV5-1 and TRBJ2-1; 11 nucleotides line up with TRBD2. CDR3 length: 14 amino acids. CDR1 SGHRS and CDR2 YFSETQ come from the germline V gene. This CDR3 is CASSFGTSGLGQFF. CDR3 DNA: TGTGCCAGCAGCTTTGGGACTAGCGGCTTAGGGCAGTTCTTC.

The chain is built from TRBV18 and TRBJ2-7; D is undetermined. Germline V gene data show CDR1 as KGHSH and CDR2 as LQKENI. This CDR3 has 12 residues. V was shortened by 3 bases and J by 5 bases, with 8 bases between the two germline ends. The CDR3 sequence: CASSPLSNEQYF. The CDR3 DNA reads TGTGCCAGCTCACCCTTGTCTAACGAGCAGTACTTC. The whole variable domain, remainder taken from reference TRBV18 and TRBJ2-7, is NAGVMQNPRHLVRRRGQEARLRCSPMKGHSHVYWYRQLPEEGLKFMVYLQKENIIDESGMPKERFSAEFPKEGPSILRIQQVVRGDSAAYFCASSPLSNEQYFGPGTRLTVT.